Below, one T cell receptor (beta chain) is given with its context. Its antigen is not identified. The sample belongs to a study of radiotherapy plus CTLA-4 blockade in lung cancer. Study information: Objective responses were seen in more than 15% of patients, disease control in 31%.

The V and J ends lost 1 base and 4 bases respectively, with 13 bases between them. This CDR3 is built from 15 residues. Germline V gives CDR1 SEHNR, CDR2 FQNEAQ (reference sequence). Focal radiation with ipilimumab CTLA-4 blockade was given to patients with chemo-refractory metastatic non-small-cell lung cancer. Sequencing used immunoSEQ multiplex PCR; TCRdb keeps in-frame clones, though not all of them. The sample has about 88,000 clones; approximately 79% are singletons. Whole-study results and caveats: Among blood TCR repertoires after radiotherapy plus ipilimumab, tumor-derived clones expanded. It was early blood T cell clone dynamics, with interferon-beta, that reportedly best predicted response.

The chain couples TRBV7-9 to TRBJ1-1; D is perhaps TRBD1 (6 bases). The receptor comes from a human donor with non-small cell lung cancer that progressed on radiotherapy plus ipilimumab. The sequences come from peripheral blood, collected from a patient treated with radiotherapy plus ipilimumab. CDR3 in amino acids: CASSLVQGSTTEAFF. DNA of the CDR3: TGTGCCAGCAGCTTAGTCCAGGGGTCCACCACTGAAGCTTTCTTT.